This T cell receptor beta chain was sequenced in a study of vaccination and CD4 T cells after COVID-19. Sequence data for DNA of cultured CD4+ T cells were generated by the Oncomine TCR Beta short-read assay. CD4+ T cells were cultured, and genomic DNA was extracted from them. TCRdb reanalysed the PCR reads using MiXCR and keeps one entry per CDR3 protein. Found here are about 4,300 distinct CDR3 sequences, roughly 42% of them singletons; the top ten hold 43%. V was cut by 4 bases and J by 3 bases, with 7 bases left in between. The germline V gene encodes CDR1 ENHRY and CDR2 SYGVKD. The CDR3 has 12 residues. Regarding treatment: roughly 10-day PBMC culture with coronavirus spike peptide pools or control peptides (ViraFEST assay). Note on this clonotype: The antigen is undetermined.

The J gene is TRBJ2-7, the V gene TRBV10-3; D may match TRBD1 or TRBD2 (5 bases each). The sequence derives from a human donor who had recovered from COVID-19. The specimen was CD4+ T cells from blood, cultured in vitro. The CDR3 region is CAISVGVYEQYF. The CDR3 DNA follows: TGTGCCATCAGTGTGGGGGTCTACGAGCAGTACTTC.